This T cell receptor (beta chain) was retrieved from a study of T-cell reconstitution after alpha-beta-depleted transplantation in children. Study-level points and caveats: Expanded graft clones, several hundred of them, were reportedly the source of alpha-beta T cells about two months after transplant. When one year had passed after transplant, most T-cell counts and diversity came from newly produced T cells. After transplant, high TCRbeta diversity at day 60 in some patients arose from surviving recipient T cells and thymic progenitors.

As it was prepared, the TCRbeta library received unique molecular identifiers. TCRdb redid the calling of the PCR reads with MiXCR, one entry per CDR3 protein. The sample holds fewer than 700,000 distinct CDR3 sequences, 23% seen once. A note on this clonotype: Antigen unknown.

V lost 5 bases to trimming and J lost 0 bases, with 8 bases between them. Germline V gene lookup returns CDR1 SGHTA and CDR2 FQGNSA. This CDR3 is built from 13 residues. The clonotype comes from a boy in the first two years of life who had a stem cell transplant for acute myeloid leukemia, so the T cells may come from the graft donor. The sample was PBMCs, mostly from graft donor cells, taken 360 days after TCRalphabeta/CD19-depleted stem cell transplant. The J gene is TRBJ2-7, the V gene TRBV7-2, with D possibly called TRBD1 or TRBD2 (6 bases each). CDR3 in DNA: TGTGCCAGCAGCGCGGGACACTCCTACGAGCAGTACTTC. Residues: CASSAGHSYEQYF. Supplemented by reference TRBV7-2 and TRBJ2-7, the full variable domain reads GAGVSQSPSNKVTEKGKDVELRCDPISGHTALYWYRQSLGQGLEFLIYFQGNSAPDKSGLPSDRFSAERTGGSVSTLTIQRTQQEDSAVYLCASSAGHSYEQYFGPGTRLTVT.